A selection of T cell receptor beta chains follows, all from one sample in a study of human T cells and chemical hapten exposure. TCRdb fed the RACE reads into MiXCR, producing one record per CDR3 protein. The sample lists 75,000 to 90,000 distinct CDR3 sequences; over 9.5% were seen once. The sequences come from whole blood, collected in connection with sensitization to the hapten diphenylcyclopropenone (DPC). The receptors stem from a woman aged 45-65 years with alopecia areata. Some clones in this sample may be carry-over from other donors' samples. The CDR3 runs from the conserved cysteine through the conserved F or W. A D gene is named only where the DNA matches it firmly. Rows may omit the clone size; those that give it use once, few, many or a size class.

>-|-|TRBV7-2|TRBJ2-1
TGTGCCAGCAGCTTGGGACTGAGCTCCTACAATGAGCAGTTCTTC
CASSLGLSSYNEQFF
>many|-|TRBV5-5|TRBJ2-1
TGTGCCAGCAGCTTGGCGGGGAATGAGCAGTTCTTC
CASSLAGNEQFF
>many|-|TRBV6-2/TRBV6-3|TRBJ2-5
TGTGCCAGCAGTTCGCGGCGAGAGACCCAGTACTTC
CASSSRRETQYF
>many|-|TRBV18|TRBJ2-7
TGTGCCAGCTCACCCTTACTGAGAACAGTTATCGAGCAGTACTTC
CASSPLLRTVIEQYF
>few|-|TRBV23-1|TRBJ2-7
TGCGCCAGCAGTCAATCGGGACCGCCCTACGAGCAGTACTTC
CASSQSGPPYEQYF
>-|TRBD1|TRBV10-3|TRBJ1-6
TGTGCCATGAACGCGGGACAGGGGAATTCACCCCTCCACTTT
CAMNAGQGNSPLHF
>many|TRBD2|TRBV29-1|TRBJ2-1
TGCAGCGTTGCCCCGAGACAGCCTAGCGGGATTTACAATGAGCAGTTCTTC
CSVAPRQPSGIYNEQFF
>many|TRBD2|TRBV5-1|TRBJ2-3
TGCGCCAGCAGCTTCGGACTAGCGGGAGATAGCACAGATACGCAGTATTTT
CASSFGLAGDSTDTQYF
>many|TRBD1|TRBV18|TRBJ2-5
TGTGCCAGCTCACCCGGACAGGGGGCAGGGACCCAGTACTTC
CASSPGQGAGTQYF
>-|-|TRBV6-5|TRBJ2-7
TGTGCCAGCAGTTACTCGAGGACGGTCCAAGAGCAGTACTTC
CASSYSRTVQEQYF
>many|TRBD1|TRBV18|TRBJ2-5
TGTGCCAGCTCACCGCGGACAGGGGAAGAGACCCAGTACTTC
CASSPRTGEETQYF
>-|-|TRBV30|TRBJ1-1
TGTGCCTGGAATTTTCAAATACGGGACCGAGCTTTCTTT
CAWNFQIRDRAFF
>many|TRBD2|TRBV7-8|TRBJ2-2
TGTGCCAGCAGCCAGCTAGCGGCCAGCACCGGGGAGCTGTTTTTT
CASSQLAASTGELFF
>-|-|TRBV16|TRBJ1-2
TGTGCCAGCAGCCAGCCGCTTACTAACTATGGCTACACCTTC
CASSQPLTNYGYTF
>-|-|TRBV20-1|TRBJ2-3
TGCAGTTCCTCCTCCTCTCTAGCACCCTATGGGGGAGATACGCAGTATTTT
CSSSSSLAPYGGDTQYF
>-|TRBD1|TRBV6-1|TRBJ1-1
TGTGCCAGCAGTGTCACAGGGGGTCAGAAAACTGAAGCTTTCTTT
CASSVTGGQKTEAFF
>many|TRBD2|TRBV20-1|TRBJ2-2
TGCAGTGCTAGAGTGGCGGGAGGTGGGGACACCGGGGAGCTGTTTTTT
CSARVAGGGDTGELFF
>once|-|TRBV29-1|TRBJ2-5
TGCAGCGTCGACCGTACGGAGACCCAGTACTTC
CSVDRTETQYF
>many|-|TRBV28|TRBJ2-5
TGTGCCATCGCGGGTGCTAGTTTAATCCAGTACTTC
CAIAGASLIQYF
>many|TRBD1|TRBV29-1|TRBJ2-1
TGCAGCGTTGTCCTAGGACAGGGTAGTGAGCAGTTCTTC
CSVVLGQGSEQFF
>-|TRBD1|TRBV4-3|TRBJ1-1
TGCGCCAGCAGCCAAGATATCGGACAGGGGAACACTGAAGCTTTCTTT
CASSQDIGQGNTEAFF
>many|TRBD2|TRBV7-2|TRBJ2-1
TGTGCCAGCAGCACCGGGACTAGCGGAGTCAATGAGCAGTTCTTC
CASSTGTSGVNEQFF
>many|-|TRBV29-1|TRBJ2-1
TGCAGCGTCGGAAGGGGTACCAATGAGCAGTTCTTC
CSVGRGTNEQFF
>few|TRBD2|TRBV2|TRBJ2-2
TGTGCCAGCAGGGGGACTAGCGGGCACACCGGGGAGCTGTTTTTT
CASRGTSGHTGELFF
>many|-|TRBV5-4|TRBJ1-1
TGTGCCAGCAGCTTACGACAGAACACTGAAGCTTTCTTT
CASSLRQNTEAFF
>-|TRBD1|TRBV6-1|TRBJ2-7
TGTGCCAGCAATTGGGACAGCTCCGTCAACTACGAGCAGTACTTC
CASNWDSSVNYEQYF
>many|TRBD2|TRBV20-1|TRBJ2-2
TGCAGTGCTAATGTAGCGGGAGGGCGCACCGGGGAGCTGTTTTTT
CSANVAGGRTGELFF
>many|TRBD2|TRBV12-3/TRBV12-4|TRBJ2-5
TGTGCCAGCAGTTTAGTCTGGACTAGAGGTTTCGGAGAGACCCAGTACTTC
CASSLVWTRGFGETQYF
>many|TRBD1|TRBV5-1|TRBJ1-1
TGCGCCAGCAGCCGCGGGACAGGGGCCACTGAAGCTTTCTTT
CASSRGTGATEAFF
>many|-|TRBV2|TRBJ1-5
TGTGCCAGCAGTGAAATGACAGGTAGACAGCCCCAGCATTTT
CASSEMTGRQPQHF
>many|-|TRBV7-6|TRBJ2-1
TGTGCCAGCAGCTTTATTGATGAGCAGTTCTTC
CASSFIDEQFF
>-|-|TRBV20-1|TRBJ2-3
TGCAGTGCTAGAGATCCTAGCCCAGATACGCAGTATTTT
CSARDPSPDTQYF
>-|-|TRBV28|TRBJ2-7
TGTGCCAGCAGTTCAGTTCGTAAGGACGAGCAGTACTTC
CASSSVRKDEQYF
>few|TRBD1|TRBV9|TRBJ2-2
TGTGCCAGCAGGGTACAGGGGGCGCCTATCGGGGAGCTGTTTTTT
CASRVQGAPIGELFF
>many|TRBD1|TRBV6-5|TRBJ2-1
TGTGCCAGCAGAGAGACAGGGCTTGAGCAGTTCTTC
CASRETGLEQFF